What follows describes a single TCR beta chain. Its antigen target is currently unknown. Base-call qualities are not available, and no considerably larger clone is one nucleotide away. This specimen belongs to a study of T-cell reconstitution after alpha-beta-depleted transplantation in children (dated by TCRdb to the mid-2010s). As for the study more broadly: The study quantitatively tracked T-cell immune reconstitution after TCRalphabeta/CD19-depleted allogeneic hematopoietic cell transplantation in children using TCR repertoire profiling.

The CDR3 starts with the cysteine, ends with the phenylalanine, and has 15 residues. Only the CDR3 DNA is retained, 45 bases long and in frame from the first base. The germline ends are 12 bases apart after V is trimmed by 1 base and J by 3 bases. CDR1 MNHNS and CDR2 SASEGT were looked up in the germline V gene. The library was obtained by PCR. TCRdb lists the instrument as Illumina HiSeq 2500. Molecular barcoding was employed in the preparation of TCR libraries, with unique molecular identifiers being used to normalize TCRbeta repertoire quantification. TCRdb reprocessing: public reads trimmed at Q25 with fastp, clones called with MiXCR, in-frame beta chains kept. Entries are consolidated by CDR3 protein sequence, retaining the most common genes and DNA. Recorded for this sample are 400,000 to 500,000 distinct CDR3 sequences; about 11% of them occurred a single time. About 5% of the sample rests with the top ten.

Rearrangement joined TRBV6-1 to TRBJ1-2, with a tentative D gene TRBD1 over 5 matching bases. The source material was PBMCs from the stem cell graft donor, sampled from the stem cell graft. This TCR was sampled from a human donor who donated a stem cell graft to a child with acute myeloid leukemia. The CDR3 region reads CASSEGPGSHYGYTF. The sequenced DNA: TGTGCCAGCAGTGAAGGGCCAGGGAGTCACTATGGCTACACCTTC.